This T cell receptor beta chain comes out of a study of post-analysis software for immune sequencing data. Study details: Disease courses included relapsing-remitting, secondary progressive and progressive-relapsing multiple sclerosis.

This clonotype was seen a few times. The antigen is undetermined. CDR1 and CDR2 from the germline V gene are SGHVS and FNYEAQ. The CDR3 is made up of 19 amino acids. Included in the TCR beta cDNA libraries were unique molecular identifiers. Some 500,000 cDNA molecules came from about 1 to 10 million T cells. MiXCR, applied by TCRdb to the PCR reads, yields one record per CDR3 protein. The sample lists 700,000 to 900,000 distinct CDR3 sequences, more than 45% occurring once. Study findings and constraints: Strong co-clustering by F measure was seen for same-batch samples. Compared with controls, patients showed significantly lower normalized Chao1 diversity. Roughly 5 TRBV segments occurring more often in patients than controls included TRBV5-6, TRBV5-1 and TRBV20-1.

The rearrangement uses TRBV7-6 and TRBJ2-1; 8 nucleotides line up with TRBD1. The closer fit of TRBJ2-7 to the DNA end suggests the J call may be wrong. The clonotype was recovered from a girl aged 10 to 17 with multiple sclerosis. The sample consisted of blood. DNA of the CDR3: TGTGCCAGCAGCCCCCAGGGGGCAGGGGAGGTCAGCTCCTACAATGAGCAGTACTTC. Protein sequence: CASSPQGAGEVSSYNEQYF.